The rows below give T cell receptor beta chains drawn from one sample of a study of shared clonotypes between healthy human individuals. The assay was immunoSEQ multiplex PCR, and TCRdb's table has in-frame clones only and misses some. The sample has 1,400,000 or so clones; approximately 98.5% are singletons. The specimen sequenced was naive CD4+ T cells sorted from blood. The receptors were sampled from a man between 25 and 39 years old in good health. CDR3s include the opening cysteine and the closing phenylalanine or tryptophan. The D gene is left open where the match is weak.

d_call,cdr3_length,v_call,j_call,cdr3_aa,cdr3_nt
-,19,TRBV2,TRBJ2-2,CASSGGSSGPQSSTGELFF,TGTGCCAGCAGTGGCGGTAGCTCGGGGCCCCAGTCCAGCACCGGGGAGCTGTTTTTT
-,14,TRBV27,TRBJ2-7,CASSPLTGYGEQYF,TGTGCCAGCAGTCCGCTTACAGGGTACGGCGAGCAGTACTTC
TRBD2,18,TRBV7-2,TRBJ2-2,CASSEEVTSETNTGELFF,TGTGCCAGCAGCGAAGAAGTGACTAGCGAGACGAACACCGGGGAGCTGTTTTTT
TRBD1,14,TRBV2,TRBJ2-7,CASSADRVKDEQYF,TGTGCCAGCAGTGCGGACAGGGTTAAGGACGAGCAGTACTTC
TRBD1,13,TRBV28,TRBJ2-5,CASRTGGEETQYF,TGTGCCAGCAGAACAGGGGGTGAAGAGACCCAGTACTTC
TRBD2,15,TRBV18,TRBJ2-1,CASSYLAGSYNEQFF,TGTGCCAGCTCCTATCTAGCGGGCAGCTACAATGAGCAGTTCTTC
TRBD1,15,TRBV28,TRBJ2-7,CASSSHRDRAYEQYF,TGTGCCAGCAGTTCACACCGGGACAGGGCATACGAGCAGTACTTC
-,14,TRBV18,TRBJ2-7,CASSPGGSTYEQYF,TGTGCCAGCTCACCAGGGGGCAGCACCTACGAGCAGTACTTC
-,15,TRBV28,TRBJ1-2,CASRPYGNANYGYTF,TGTGCCAGCAGACCCTACGGAAACGCAAACTATGGCTACACCTTC
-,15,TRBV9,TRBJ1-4,CASSVVGATNEKLFF,TGTGCCAGCAGCGTAGTGGGAGCAACTAATGAAAAACTGTTTTTT
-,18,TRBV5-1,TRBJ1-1,CASSLIGPGVGGIGEAFF,TGCGCCAGCAGCTTAATCGGCCCCGGGGTAGGGGGTATCGGTGAAGCTTTCTTT
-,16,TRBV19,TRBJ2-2,CASSRSVLQDTGELFF,TGTGCCAGTAGCCGATCAGTGTTGCAGGACACCGGGGAGCTGTTTTTT
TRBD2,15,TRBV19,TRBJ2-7,CASSPLAGEGYEQYF,TGTGCCAGTAGCCCACTAGCGGGAGAGGGCTACGAGCAGTACTTC
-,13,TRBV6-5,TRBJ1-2,CASSQGIIGGYTF,TGTGCCAGCAGTCAAGGGATCATTGGGGGCTACACCTTC
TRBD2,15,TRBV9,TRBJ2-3,CASSASSGGTDTQYF,TGTGCCAGCAGCGCCTCTAGCGGAGGCACAGATACGCAGTATTTT
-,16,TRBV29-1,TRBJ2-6,CSVGGPWEKGANVLTF,TGCAGCGTGGGCGGGCCATGGGAAAAGGGGGCCAACGTCCTGACTTTC
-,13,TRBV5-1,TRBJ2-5,CASSPGRQETQYF,TGCGCCAGCAGCCCCGGACGCCAAGAGACCCAGTACTTC
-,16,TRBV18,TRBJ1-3,CASSPGTPDSGNTIYF,TGTGCCAGCTCACCCGGGACACCCGACTCTGGAAACACCATATATTTT
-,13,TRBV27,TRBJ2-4,CASSSPGQNIQYF,TGTGCCAGCAGTTCGCCGGGGCAGAACATTCAGTACTTC
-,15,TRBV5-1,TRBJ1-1,CASSSGQLSNTEAFF,TGCGCCAGCAGCTCCGGACAGCTAAGTAACACTGAAGCTTTCTTT
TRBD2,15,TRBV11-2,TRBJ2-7,CASRQLAGKPYEQYF,TGTGCCAGCAGACAACTAGCGGGGAAGCCCTACGAGCAGTACTTC
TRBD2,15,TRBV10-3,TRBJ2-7,CAISVAAGGPYEQYF,TGTGCCATCAGTGTTGCGGCGGGAGGGCCTTACGAGCAGTACTTC
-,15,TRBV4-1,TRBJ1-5,CASSNTAAGNQPQHF,TGCGCCAGCAGCAATACTGCAGCGGGCAATCAGCCCCAGCATTTT
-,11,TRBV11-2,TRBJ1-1,CASTYKTEAFF,TGTGCCAGCACCTACAAAACTGAAGCTTTCTTT
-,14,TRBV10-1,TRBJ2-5,CASSESGRRETQYF,TGCGCCAGCAGTGAGTCCGGGCGGAGGGAGACCCAGTACTTC
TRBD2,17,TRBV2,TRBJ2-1,CASSTGLAGLSYNEQFF,TGTGCCAGCAGTACCGGGCTAGCGGGATTATCCTACAATGAGCAGTTCTTC
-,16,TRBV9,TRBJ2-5,CASSLTGTPDGETQYF,TGTGCCAGCAGCCTCACAGGGACACCGGATGGGGAGACCCAGTACTTC
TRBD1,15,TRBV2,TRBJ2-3,CASSPGTGFVDTQYF,TGTGCCAGCAGTCCCGGGACAGGGTTTGTGGATACGCAGTATTTT
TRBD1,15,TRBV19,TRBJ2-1,CASSTGTGVGHEQFF,TGTGCCAGTAGTACAGGGACAGGGGTGGGCCATGAGCAGTTCTTC
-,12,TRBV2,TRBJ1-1,CASSEYGAEAFF,TGTGCCAGCAGTGAATATGGAGCTGAAGCTTTCTTT